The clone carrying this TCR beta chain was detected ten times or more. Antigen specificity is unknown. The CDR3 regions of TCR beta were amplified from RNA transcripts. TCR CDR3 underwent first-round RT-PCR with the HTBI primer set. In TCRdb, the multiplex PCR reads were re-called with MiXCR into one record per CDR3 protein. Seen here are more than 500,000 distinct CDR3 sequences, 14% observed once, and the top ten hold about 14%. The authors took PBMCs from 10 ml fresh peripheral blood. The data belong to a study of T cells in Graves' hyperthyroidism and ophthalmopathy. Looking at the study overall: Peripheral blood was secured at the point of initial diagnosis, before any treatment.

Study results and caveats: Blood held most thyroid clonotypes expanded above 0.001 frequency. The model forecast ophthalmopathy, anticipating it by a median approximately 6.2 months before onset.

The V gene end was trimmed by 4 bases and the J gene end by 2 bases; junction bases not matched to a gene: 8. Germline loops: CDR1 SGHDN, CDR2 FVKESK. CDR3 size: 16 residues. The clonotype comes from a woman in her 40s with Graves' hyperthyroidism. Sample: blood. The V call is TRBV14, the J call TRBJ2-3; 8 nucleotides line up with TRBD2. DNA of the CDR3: TGTGCCAGCAGCCGCGCACTAGCGGCCTACACAGATACGCAGTATTTT. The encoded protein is CASSRALAAYTDTQYF. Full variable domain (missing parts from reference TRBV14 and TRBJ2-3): EAGVTQFPSHSVIEKGQTVTLRCDPISGHDNLYWYRRVMGKEIKFLLHFVKESKQDESGMPNNRFLAERTGGTYSTLKVQPAELEDSGVYFCASSRALAAYTDTQYFGPGTRLTVL.